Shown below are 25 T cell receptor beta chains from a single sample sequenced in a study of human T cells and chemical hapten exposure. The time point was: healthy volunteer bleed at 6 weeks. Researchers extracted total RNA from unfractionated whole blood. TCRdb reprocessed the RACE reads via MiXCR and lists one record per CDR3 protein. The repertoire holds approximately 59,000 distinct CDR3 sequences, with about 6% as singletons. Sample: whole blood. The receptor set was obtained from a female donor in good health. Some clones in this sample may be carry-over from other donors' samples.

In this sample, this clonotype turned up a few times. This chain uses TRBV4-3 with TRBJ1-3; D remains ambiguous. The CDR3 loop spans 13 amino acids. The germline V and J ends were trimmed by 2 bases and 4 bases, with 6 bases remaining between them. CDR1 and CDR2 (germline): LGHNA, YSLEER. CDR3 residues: CASSQKEGNTIYF. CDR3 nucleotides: TGCGCCAGCAGCCAAAAAGAGGGAAACACCATATATTTT.

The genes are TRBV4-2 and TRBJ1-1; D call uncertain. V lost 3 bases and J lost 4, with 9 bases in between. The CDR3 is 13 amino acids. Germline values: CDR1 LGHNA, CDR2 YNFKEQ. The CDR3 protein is CASSQDGRTEAFF. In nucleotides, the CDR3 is TGTGCCAGCAGCCAGGACGGACGCACTGAAGCTTTCTTT.

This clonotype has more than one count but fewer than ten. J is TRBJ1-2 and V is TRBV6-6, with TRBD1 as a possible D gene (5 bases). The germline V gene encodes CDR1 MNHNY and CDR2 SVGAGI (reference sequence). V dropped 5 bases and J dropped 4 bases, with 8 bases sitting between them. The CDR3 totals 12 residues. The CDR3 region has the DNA TGTGCCAGCAGTCTAGACAGCTATGGCTACACCTTC. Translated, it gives CASSLDSYGYTF.

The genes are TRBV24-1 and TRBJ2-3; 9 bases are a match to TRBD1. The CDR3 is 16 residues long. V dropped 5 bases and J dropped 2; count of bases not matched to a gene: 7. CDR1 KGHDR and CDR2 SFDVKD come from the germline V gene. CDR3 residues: CATSGDGQGNTDTQYF. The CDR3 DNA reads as TGTGCCACCAGTGGGGACGGACAGGGGAACACAGATACGCAGTATTTT.

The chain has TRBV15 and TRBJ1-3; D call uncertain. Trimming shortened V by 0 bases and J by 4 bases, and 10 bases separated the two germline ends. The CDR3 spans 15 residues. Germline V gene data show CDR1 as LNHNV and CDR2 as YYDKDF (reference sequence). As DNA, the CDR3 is TGTGCCACCAGCAGAGACCGGTATCCCGGAAACACCATATATTTT. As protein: CATSRDRYPGNTIYF.

CDR3 nucleotide sequence: TGTGCCAGCAGCCACCACTCCCTGAACACTGAAGCTTTCTTT. As protein: CASSHHSLNTEAFF. The J gene is TRBJ1-1, the V gene TRBV28; no firm D call. V was pared by 6 bases and J by 0 bases, with 11 bases between. This CDR3 spans 14 amino acids. CDR1 is MDHEN and CDR2 is SYDVKM in the germline V gene.

The CDR3 sequence is CSATLAGGGEQYF. CDR3 bases: TGCAGTGCTACCCTAGCGGGAGGGGGTGAGCAGTACTTC. V is TRBV20-1 and J is TRBJ2-7; 12 positions agree with TRBD2. The germline V gene encodes CDR1 DFQATT and CDR2 SNEGSKA (reference sequence). The length of the CDR3 is 13 residues. Germline trimming cut 4 bases from V and 7 bases from J; bases unmatched to any gene: 5.

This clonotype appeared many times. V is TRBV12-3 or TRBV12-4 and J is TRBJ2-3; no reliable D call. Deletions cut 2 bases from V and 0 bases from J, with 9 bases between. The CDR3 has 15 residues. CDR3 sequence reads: CASSLPPPSTDTQYF. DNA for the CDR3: TGTGCCAGCAGTTTACCCCCTCCCAGCACAGATACGCAGTATTTT.

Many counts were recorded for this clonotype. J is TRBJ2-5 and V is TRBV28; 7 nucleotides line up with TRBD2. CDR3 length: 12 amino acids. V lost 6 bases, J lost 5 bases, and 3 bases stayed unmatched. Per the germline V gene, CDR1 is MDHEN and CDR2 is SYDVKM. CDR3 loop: CASSLRGETQYF. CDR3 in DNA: TGTGCCAGCAGCCTGCGGGGGGAGACCCAGTACTTC.

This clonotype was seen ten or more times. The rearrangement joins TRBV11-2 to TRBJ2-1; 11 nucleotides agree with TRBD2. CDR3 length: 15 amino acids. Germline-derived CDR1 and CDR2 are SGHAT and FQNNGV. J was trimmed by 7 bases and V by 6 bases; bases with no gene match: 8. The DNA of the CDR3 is TGTGCCAGCAGGACTGCGGGACTAGCGGCAAATGAGCAGTTCTTC. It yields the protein CASRTAGLAANEQFF.

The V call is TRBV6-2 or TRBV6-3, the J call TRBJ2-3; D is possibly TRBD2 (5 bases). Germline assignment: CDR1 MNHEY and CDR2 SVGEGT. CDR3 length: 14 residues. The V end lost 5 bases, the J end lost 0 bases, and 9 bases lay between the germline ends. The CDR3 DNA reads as TGTGCCAGCAGTCTAGCACATAGCACAGATACGCAGTATTTT. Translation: CASSLAHSTDTQYF.

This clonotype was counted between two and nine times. The CDR3 bases are TGTGCCAGCAGCTTAGAAGTGACAAGCTCTGGAAACACCATATATTTT. Translating gives CASSLEVTSSGNTIYF. The chain joins TRBV7-6 to TRBJ1-3; D is ambiguous. Trimming shortened V by 1 base and J by 0 bases, and 10 bases separated the two germline ends. The CDR3 extends over 16 amino acids. Germline V gives CDR1 SGHVS, CDR2 FNYEAQ.

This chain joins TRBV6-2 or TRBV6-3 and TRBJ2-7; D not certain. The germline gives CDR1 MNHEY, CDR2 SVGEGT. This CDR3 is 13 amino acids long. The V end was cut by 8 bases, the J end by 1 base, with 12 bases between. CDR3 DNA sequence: TGTGCCAGCGGAGACAACCCTTCCTACGAGCAGTACTTC. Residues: CASGDNPSYEQYF.

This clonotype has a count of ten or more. The CDR3 DNA follows: TGCAGTGCTGGGGGGGTCGGGACTGCAGAGAACGAGCAGTACTTC. Residues: CSAGGVGTAENEQYF. The V call is TRBV20-1, the J call TRBJ2-7, with 7 bases aligning to TRBD2. This CDR3 has 15 residues. V gave up 5 bases and J gave up 5 bases; unmatched junction bases: 15. Germline-derived CDR1 and CDR2 are DFQATT and SNEGSKA (reference sequence).

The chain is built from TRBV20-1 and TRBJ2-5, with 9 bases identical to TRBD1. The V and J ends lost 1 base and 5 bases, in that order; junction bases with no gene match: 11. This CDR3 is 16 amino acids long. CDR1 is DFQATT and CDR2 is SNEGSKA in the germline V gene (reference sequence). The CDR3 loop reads CSARALIQGAKETQYF. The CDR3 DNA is TGCAGTGCTAGAGCTTTAATACAGGGGGCGAAGGAGACCCAGTACTTC.

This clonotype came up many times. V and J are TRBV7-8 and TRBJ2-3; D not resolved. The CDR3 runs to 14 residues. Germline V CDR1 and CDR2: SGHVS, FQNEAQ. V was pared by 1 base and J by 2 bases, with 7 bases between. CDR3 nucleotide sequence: TGTGCCAGCAGCTTAGTTGGATTCACAGATACGCAGTATTTT. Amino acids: CASSLVGFTDTQYF.

CDR3 region: CASSRQEPNYGYTF. The CDR3 bases are TGCGCCAGCAGCCGACAGGAACCTAACTATGGCTACACCTTC. The gene calls are TRBV5-1 and TRBJ1-2; D might be TRBD1 (6 bases). CDR1 is SGHRS, CDR2 YFSETQ, per germline. The CDR3 runs to 14 residues. Trimming cost V 4 bases and J 0 bases, with 10 bases left between them.

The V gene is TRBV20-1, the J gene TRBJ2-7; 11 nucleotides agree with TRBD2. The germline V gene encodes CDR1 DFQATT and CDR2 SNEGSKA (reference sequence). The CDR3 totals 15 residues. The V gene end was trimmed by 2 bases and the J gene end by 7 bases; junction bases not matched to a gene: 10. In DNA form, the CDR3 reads TGCAGTGCTAGACAGACTAGCGGGACGGGCCTGGAGCAGTACTTC. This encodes CSARQTSGTGLEQYF.

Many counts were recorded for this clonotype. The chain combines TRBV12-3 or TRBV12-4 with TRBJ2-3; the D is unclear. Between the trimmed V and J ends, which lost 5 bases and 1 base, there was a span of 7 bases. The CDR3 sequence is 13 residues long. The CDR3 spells CASSPLGTDTQYF. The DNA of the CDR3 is TGTGCCAGCAGTCCCCTAGGCACAGATACGCAGTATTTT.

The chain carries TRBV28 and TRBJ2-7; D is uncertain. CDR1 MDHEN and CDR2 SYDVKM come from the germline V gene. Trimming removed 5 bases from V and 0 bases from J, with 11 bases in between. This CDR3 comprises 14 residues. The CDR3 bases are TGTGCCAGCAGTGTGAGGATTCTCTCCTACGAGCAGTACTTC. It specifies CASSVRILSYEQYF.

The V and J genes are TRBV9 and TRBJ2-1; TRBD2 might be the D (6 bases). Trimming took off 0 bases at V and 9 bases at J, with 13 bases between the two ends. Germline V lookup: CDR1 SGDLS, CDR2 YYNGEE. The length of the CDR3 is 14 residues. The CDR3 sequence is CASSVDPDGGEQFF. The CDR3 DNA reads TGTGCCAGCAGCGTAGATCCAGACGGGGGTGAGCAGTTCTTC.

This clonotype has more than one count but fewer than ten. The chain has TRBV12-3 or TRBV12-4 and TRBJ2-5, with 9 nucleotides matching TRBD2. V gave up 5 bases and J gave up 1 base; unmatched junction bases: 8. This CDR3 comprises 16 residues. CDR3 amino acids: CASSHRGSGGQETQYF. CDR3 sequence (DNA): TGTGCCAGCAGTCATCGGGGTAGCGGGGGCCAAGAGACCCAGTACTTC.

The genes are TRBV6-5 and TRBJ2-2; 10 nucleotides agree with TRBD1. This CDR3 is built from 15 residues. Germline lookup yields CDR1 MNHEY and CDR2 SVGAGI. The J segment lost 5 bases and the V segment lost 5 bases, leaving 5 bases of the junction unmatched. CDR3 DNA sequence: TGTGCCAGCAGTCCCGGGACAGGGGTAACCGGGGAGCTGTTTTTT. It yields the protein CASSPGTGVTGELFF.

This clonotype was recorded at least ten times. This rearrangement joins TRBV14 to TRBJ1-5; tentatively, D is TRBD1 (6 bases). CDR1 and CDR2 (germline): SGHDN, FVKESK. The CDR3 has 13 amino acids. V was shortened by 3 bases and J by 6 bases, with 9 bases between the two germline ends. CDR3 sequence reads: CASSQGGSQPQHF. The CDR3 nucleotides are TGTGCCAGCAGCCAGGGGGGCAGTCAGCCCCAGCATTTT.

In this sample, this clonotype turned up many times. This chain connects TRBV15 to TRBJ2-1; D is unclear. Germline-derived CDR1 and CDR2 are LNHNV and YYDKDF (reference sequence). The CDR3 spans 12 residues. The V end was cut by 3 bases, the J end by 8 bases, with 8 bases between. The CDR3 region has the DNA TGTGCCACCAGCAGTCCCTTGGATGAGCAGTTCTTC. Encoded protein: CATSSPLDEQFF.